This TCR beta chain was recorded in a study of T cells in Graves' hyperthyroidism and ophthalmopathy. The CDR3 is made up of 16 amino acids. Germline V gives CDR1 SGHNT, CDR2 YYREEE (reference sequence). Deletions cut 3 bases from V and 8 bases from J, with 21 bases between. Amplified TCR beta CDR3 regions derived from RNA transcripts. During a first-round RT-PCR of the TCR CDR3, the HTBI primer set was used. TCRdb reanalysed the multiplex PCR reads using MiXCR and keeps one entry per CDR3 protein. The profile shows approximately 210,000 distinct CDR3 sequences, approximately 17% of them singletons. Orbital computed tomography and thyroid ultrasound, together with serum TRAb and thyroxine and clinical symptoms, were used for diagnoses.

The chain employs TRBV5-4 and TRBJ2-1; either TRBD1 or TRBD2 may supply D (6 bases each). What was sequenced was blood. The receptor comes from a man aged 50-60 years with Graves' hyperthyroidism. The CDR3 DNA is TGTGCCAGCAGCTCGAGGGGGAGCGGATGGGGGGATGAGCAGTTCTTC. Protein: CASSSRGSGWGDEQFF.